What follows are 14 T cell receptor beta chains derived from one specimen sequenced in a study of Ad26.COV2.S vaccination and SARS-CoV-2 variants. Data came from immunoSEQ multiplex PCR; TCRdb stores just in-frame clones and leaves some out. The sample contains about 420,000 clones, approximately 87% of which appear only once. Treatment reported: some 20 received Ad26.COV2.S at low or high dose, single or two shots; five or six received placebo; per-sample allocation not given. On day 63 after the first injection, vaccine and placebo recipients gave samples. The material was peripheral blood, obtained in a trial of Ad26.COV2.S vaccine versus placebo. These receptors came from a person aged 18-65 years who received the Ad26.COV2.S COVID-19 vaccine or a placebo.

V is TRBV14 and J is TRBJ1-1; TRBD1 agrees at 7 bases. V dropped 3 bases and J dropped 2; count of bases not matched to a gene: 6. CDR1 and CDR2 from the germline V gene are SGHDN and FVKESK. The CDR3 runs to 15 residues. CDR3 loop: CASSQLQGRNTEAFF. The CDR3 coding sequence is TGTGCCAGCAGCCAGTTACAGGGGAGAAACACTGAAGCTTTCTTT.

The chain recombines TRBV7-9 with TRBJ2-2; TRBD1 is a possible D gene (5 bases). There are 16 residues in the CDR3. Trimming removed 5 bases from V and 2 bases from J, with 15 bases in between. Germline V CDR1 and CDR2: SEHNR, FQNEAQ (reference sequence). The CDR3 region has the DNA TGTGCCAGCAGCCCTATGGGGCGGAGAAACACCGGGGAGCTGTTTTTT. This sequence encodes CASSPMGRRNTGELFF.

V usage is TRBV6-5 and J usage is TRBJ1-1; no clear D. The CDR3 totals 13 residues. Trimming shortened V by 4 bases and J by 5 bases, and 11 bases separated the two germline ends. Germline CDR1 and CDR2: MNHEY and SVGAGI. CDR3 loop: CASSWERRTEAFF. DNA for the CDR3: TGTGCCAGCAGTTGGGAGAGGAGGACTGAAGCTTTCTTT.

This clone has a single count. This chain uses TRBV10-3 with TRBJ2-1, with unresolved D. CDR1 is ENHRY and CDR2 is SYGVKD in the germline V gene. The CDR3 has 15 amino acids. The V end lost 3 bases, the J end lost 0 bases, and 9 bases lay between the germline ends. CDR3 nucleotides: TGTGCCATCAGTGAACGGCAGATCTCCTACAATGAGCAGTTCTTC. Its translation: CAISERQISYNEQFF.

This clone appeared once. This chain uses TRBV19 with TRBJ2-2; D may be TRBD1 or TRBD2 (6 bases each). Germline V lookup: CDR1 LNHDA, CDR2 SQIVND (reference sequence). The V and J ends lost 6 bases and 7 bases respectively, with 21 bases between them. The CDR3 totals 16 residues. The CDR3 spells CASRGGRLLTSGELFF. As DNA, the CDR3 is TGTGCCAGTAGGGGGGGCCGTCTTTTAACCAGCGGGGAGCTGTTTTTT. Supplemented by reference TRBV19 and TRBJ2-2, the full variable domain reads DGGITQSPKYLFRKEGQNVTLSCEQNLNHDAMYWYRQDPGQGLRLIYYSQIVNDFQKGDIAEGYSVSREKKESFPLTVTSAQKNPTAFYLCASRGGRLLTSGELFFGEGSRLTVL.

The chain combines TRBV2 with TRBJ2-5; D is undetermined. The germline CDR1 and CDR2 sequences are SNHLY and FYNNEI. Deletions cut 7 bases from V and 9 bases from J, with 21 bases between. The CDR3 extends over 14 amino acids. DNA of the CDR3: TGTGCCAGCACCTTAGCTGGTAGCCAGGCGGCCCAGTACTTC. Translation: CASTLAGSQAAQYF.

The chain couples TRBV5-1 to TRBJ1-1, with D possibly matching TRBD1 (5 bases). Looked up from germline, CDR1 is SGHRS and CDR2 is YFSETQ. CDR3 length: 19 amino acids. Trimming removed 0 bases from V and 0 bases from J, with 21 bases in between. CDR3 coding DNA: TGCGCCAGCAGCTTGGGGACCTTTAGGACATTCAAAATGAACACTGAAGCTTTCTTT. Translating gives CASSLGTFRTFKMNTEAFF.

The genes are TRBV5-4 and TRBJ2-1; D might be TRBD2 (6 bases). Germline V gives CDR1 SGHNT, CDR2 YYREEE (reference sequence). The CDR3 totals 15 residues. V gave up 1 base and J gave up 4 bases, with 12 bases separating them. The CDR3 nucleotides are TGTGCCAGCAGCTTGTCCGGGGGTAGGTACAATGAGCAGTTCTTC. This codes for CASSLSGGRYNEQFF.

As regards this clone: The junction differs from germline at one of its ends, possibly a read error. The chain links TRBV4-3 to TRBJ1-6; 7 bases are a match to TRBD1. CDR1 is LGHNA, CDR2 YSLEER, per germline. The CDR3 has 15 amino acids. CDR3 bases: TGCGCCAGCAGGCGGGACAGCTCCTCTAATTCACCCCTCCACTTT. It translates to CASRRDSSSNSPLHF.

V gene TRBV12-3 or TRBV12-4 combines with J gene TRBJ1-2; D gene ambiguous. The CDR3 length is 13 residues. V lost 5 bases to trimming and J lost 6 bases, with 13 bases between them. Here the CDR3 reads CASSELGEDGYTF. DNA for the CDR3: TGTGCCAGCAGTGAGCTGGGTGAGGATGGCTACACCTTC.

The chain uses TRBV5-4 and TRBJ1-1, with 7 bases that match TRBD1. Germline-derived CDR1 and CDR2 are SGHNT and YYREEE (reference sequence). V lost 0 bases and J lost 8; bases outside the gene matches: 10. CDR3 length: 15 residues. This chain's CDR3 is CASSLAGQERAEAFF. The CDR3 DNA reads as TGTGCCAGCAGCTTGGCCGGACAGGAGAGGGCAGAAGCTTTCTTT.

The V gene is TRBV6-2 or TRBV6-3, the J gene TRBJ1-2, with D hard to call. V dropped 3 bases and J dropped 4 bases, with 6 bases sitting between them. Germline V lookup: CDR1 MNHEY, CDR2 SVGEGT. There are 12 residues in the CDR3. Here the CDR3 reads CASSYPTYGYTF. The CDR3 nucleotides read TGTGCCAGCAGTTATCCGACCTATGGCTACACCTTC.

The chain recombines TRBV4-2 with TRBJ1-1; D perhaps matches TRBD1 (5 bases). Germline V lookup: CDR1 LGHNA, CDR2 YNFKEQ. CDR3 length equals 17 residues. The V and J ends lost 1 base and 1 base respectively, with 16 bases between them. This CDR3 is CASSQGEARDPNTEAFF. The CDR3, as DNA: TGTGCCAGCAGCCAAGGGGAGGCGAGGGACCCGAACACTGAAGCTTTCTTT.

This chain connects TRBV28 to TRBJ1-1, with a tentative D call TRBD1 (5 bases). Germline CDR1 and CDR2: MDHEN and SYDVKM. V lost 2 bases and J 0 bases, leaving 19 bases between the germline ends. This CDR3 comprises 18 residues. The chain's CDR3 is CASSLGSLRDDMNTEAFF. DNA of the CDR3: TGTGCCAGCAGTTTAGGGTCCCTGCGGGACGACATGAACACTGAAGCTTTCTTT.